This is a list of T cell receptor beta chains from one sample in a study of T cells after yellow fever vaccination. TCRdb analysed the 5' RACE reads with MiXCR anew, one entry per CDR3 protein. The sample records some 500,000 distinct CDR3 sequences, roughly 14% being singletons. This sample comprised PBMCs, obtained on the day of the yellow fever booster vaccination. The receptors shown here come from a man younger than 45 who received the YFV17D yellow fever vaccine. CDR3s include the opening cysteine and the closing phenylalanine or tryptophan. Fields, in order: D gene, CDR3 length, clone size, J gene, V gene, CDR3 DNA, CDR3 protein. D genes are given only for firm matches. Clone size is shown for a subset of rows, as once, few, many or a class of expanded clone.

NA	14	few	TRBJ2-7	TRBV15	TGTGCCACCAGCAGAGAGACAGGTGTCTACGAGCAGTACTTC	CATSRETGVYEQYF
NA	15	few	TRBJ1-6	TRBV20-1	TGCAGTGCTAGAGAGTGGCAGGCAGGAGGTTCACCCCTCCACTTT	CSAREWQAGGSPLHF
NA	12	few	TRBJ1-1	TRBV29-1	TGCAGCGCGGCACAGGGGAACACTGAAGCTTTCTTT	CSAAQGNTEAFF
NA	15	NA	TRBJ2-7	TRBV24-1	TGTGCCACCAGTGAGGCGGGACAGCCAATCTACGAGCAGTACTTC	CATSEAGQPIYEQYF
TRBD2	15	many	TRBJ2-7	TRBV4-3	TGTGCCAGCAGCCAAGGACTAGCGGGAGCCTACGAGCAGTACTTC	CASSQGLAGAYEQYF
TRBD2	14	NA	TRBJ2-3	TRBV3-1	TGTGCCGCATGGGGGGGAAGGACCACAGATACGCAGTATTTT	CAAWGGRTTDTQYF
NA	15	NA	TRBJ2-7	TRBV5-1	TGCGCCAGCAGCCCCGTCGGGACGAATTCCTACGAGCAGTACTTC	CASSPVGTNSYEQYF
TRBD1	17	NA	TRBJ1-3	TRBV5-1	TGCGCCAGCAGCTTGAGTGGGACAGGGGGCGTTGGAAACACCATATATTTT	CASSLSGTGGVGNTIYF
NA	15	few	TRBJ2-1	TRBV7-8	TGTGCCAGCAGCTTAGCGCAGGAGGGACGGGGGTACGGGTTCTTC	CASSLAQEGRGYGFF
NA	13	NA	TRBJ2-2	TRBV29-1	TGCAGCGTTGCCATGTCGAACACCGGGGAGCTGTTTTTT	CSVAMSNTGELFF
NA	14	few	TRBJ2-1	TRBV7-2	TGTGCCAGCAGCTTAGATTTCTCGGGCATTGAGCAGTTCTTC	CASSLDFSGIEQFF
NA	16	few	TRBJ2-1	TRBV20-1	TGCAGTGCTAGAAATATACTATTGCCCGACTCCAATGAGCAGTTCTTC	CSARNILLPDSNEQFF
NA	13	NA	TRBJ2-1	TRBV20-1	TGCAGTGCTAGAGCCGTGGGTAAAAATGAGCAGTTCTTC	CSARAVGKNEQFF
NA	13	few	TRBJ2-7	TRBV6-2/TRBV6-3	TGTGCCAGCAAAGTCGACCTCGGGTACGAGCAGTACTTC	CASKVDLGYEQYF
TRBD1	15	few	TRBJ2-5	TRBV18	TGTGCCAGCTCACCAGTTTTGCTACAGGGGGAGACCCAGTACTTC	CASSPVLLQGETQYF
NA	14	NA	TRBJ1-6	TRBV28	TGTGCTATAGGGGAAGCCGGACGCTATTCACCCCTCCACTTT	CAIGEAGRYSPLHF
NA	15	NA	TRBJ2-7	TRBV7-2	TGTGCCAGCAGCTTAAGGAGCGGCCTTACCTACGAGCAGTACTTC	CASSLRSGLTYEQYF
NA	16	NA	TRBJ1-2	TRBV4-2	TGTGCCAGCAGCCAAGATTGGGGGGATCGTAACTATGGCTACACCTTC	CASSQDWGDRNYGYTF
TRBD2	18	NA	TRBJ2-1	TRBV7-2	TGTGCCAGCAGCTTACCGGGGGGGACTAGCGGGGCTTACAATGAGCAGTTCTTC	CASSLPGGTSGAYNEQFF
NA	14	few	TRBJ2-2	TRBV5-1	TGCGCCACCAAAGCGGGTATTAACACCGGGGAGCTGTTTTTT	CATKAGINTGELFF
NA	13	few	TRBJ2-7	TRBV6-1	TGTGCCAGCATCTTGGGGTCTTCCTACGAGCAGTACTTC	CASILGSSYEQYF
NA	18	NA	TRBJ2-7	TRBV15	TGTGCCACCAGCAGAGATGGGGGAGCCAGGGAAATAACCTACGAGCAGTACTTC	CATSRDGGAREITYEQYF
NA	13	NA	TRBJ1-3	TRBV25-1	TGTGCCAGCAGTGACAGAAATGGAAACACCATATATTTT	CASSDRNGNTIYF
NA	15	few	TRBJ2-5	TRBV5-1	TGCGCCAGCAGTTTGGGGGAAGGCCCCTGGGAGACCCAGTACTTC	CASSLGEGPWETQYF
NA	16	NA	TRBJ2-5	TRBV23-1	TGCGCCAGCAGTCAATCGAGGGGGAGACATCAAGAGACCCAGTACTTC	CASSQSRGRHQETQYF
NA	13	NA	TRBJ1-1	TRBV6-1	TGTGCCAGCACTACAGGGCGAACCACTGAAGCTTTCTTT	CASTTGRTTEAFF
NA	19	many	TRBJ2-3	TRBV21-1	TGTGCCAGCAGGAGGGACAACGCAAACCGAAAGAAGAGCACAGATACGCAGTATTTT	CASRRDNANRKKSTDTQYF
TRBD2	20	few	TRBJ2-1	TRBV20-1	TGCAGTGCTAGTGACCGGGGGCGAGGGACTAGCGGGAGGGTCTTTAGCGGGCAGTTCTTC	CSASDRGRGTSGRVFSGQFF
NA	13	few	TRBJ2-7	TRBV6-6	TGTGCCAGCAGTTACGCCAGATCCTACGAGCAGTACTTC	CASSYARSYEQYF
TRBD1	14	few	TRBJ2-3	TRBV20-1	TGCAGTGCAGTCCCGGGACAGGGTACAGATACGCAGTATTTT	CSAVPGQGTDTQYF
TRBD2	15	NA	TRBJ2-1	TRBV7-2	TGTGCCAGCAGCTTAGGGGTAGCGGGATACAATGAGCAGTTCTTC	CASSLGVAGYNEQFF
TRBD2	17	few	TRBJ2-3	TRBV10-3	TGTGCCATCAGTGAGTCTATGGCGGGAGTGGGGACAGATACGCAGTATTTT	CAISESMAGVGTDTQYF
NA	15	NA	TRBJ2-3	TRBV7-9	TGTGCCAGCAGCCACGCGGGGCCACGCACAGATACGCAGTATTTT	CASSHAGPRTDTQYF
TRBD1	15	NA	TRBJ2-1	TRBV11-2	TGTGCCAGCAGCCTAAGACAGGGGTCCTACAATGAGCAGTTCTTC	CASSLRQGSYNEQFF
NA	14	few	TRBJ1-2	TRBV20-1	TGCAGTGCTAGAGATCTGGGGGCTTACTATGGCTACACCTTC	CSARDLGAYYGYTF